The 4 T cell receptor beta chains below come from one sample, sequenced in a study of cytomegalovirus exposure and HLA in healthy donors. The PCR made use of 60 Vbeta and 13 Jbeta primers. Sequenced by immunoSEQ multiplex PCR; TCRdb stores in-frame clones only, minus some. The table has around 150,000 clones, more than 60% seen once. Specimen: PBMCs. The receptors were gathered from a woman aged 40-49 years in good health and CMV-seropositive.

This clone was detected once. V and J are TRBV2 and TRBJ2-7, with 11 bases aligning to TRBD2. The CDR3 is 15 amino acids. With V trimmed by 4 bases and J by 0 bases, 2 bases remained unmatched. CDR1 is SNHLY and CDR2 is FYNNEI in the germline V gene. CDR3 sequence reads: CASSGLAGTSYEQYF. For the CDR3, the DNA is TGTGCCAGCAGTGGACTAGCGGGAACCTCCTACGAGCAGTACTTC. Full variable domain (rest looked up from reference TRBV2 and TRBJ2-7): EPEVTQTPSHQVTQMGQEVILRCVPISNHLYFYWYRQILGQKVEFLVSFYNNEISEKSEIFDDQFSVERPDGSNFTLKIRSTKLEDSAMYFCASSGLAGTSYEQYFGPGTRLTVT.

This clone was picked up one time. The chain has TRBV27 and TRBJ1-1, with 7 bases matching TRBD1. The CDR3 totals 16 residues. V lost 7 bases and J lost 3; bases outside the gene matches: 14. Germline V gene sequence: CDR1 MNHEY, CDR2 SMNVEV (reference sequence). The CDR3 DNA reads as TGTGCCAGCACCCCGGATCGGAGGGACAGCGACACTGAAGCTTTCTTT. Translation: CASTPDRRDSDTEAFF.

The rearrangement joins TRBV4-2 to TRBJ2-7; the match to TRBD2 covers 12 bases. Germline V gives CDR1 LGHNA, CDR2 YNFKEQ. J gave up 6 bases and V 0 bases, and 9 bases lay outside the gene matches. CDR3 length: 17 residues. The CDR3 DNA reads TGTGCCAGCAGCCAAGACGCCGGGACTAGCGGGTGGAGCGAGCAGTACTTC. Protein: CASSQDAGTSGWSEQYF.

This clone is a singleton in its sample. Other DNA sequences in the same sample also yield this CDR3. The J gene is TRBJ1-5, the V gene TRBV15, with TRBD1 matching 11 bases. CDR3 size: 16 residues. V trimming: 3 bases; J trimming: 1 base; junction bases outside the gene matches: 2. Germline V CDR1 and CDR2: LNHNV, YYDKDF (reference sequence). The CDR3 nucleotides are TGTGCCACCAGCAGGGGGGACAGGGGGAGCAATCAGCCCCAGCATTTT. Its translation is CATSRGDRGSNQPQHF.